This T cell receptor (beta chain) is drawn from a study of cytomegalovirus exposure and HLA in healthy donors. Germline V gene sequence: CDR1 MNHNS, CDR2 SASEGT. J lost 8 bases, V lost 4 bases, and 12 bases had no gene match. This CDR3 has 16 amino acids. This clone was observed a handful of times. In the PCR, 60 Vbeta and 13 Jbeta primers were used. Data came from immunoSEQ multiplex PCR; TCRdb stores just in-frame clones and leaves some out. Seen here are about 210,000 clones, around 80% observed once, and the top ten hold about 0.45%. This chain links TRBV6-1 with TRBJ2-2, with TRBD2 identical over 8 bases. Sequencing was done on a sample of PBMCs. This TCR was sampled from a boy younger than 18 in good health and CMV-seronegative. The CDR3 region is CASSGAPAGVRGELFF. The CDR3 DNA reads TGTGCCAGCAGTGGGGCTCCAGCGGGAGTCAGGGGGGAGCTGTTTTTT.